Listed below are T cell receptor beta chains from one sample, sequenced in a study of T cells in localized non-small cell lung cancer. Sequencing used immunoSEQ multiplex PCR; TCRdb keeps in-frame clones, though not all of them. Of tens of thousands of clones listed, roughly 90% are singletons. The source material was peripheral blood, sampled before any cancer treatment. Every receptor here comes from a male donor at least 60 years old with stage III squamous cell lung carcinoma. CDR3s include the opening cysteine and the closing phenylalanine or tryptophan. A D gene is named only where the DNA matches it firmly. Some rows have no size entry. The others give once, few or many, or a class for an expanded clone.

>.|TRBJ2-3|.|TRBV6-5
TGTGCCAGCAGTGTTAGCACAGATACGCAGTATTTT
CASSVSTDTQYF
>few|TRBJ1-2|TRBD1|TRBV19
TGTGCCAGTAGCCTGACAGGGGCAGGGGGTAACTATGGCTACACCTTC
CASSLTGAGGNYGYTF
>.|TRBJ2-1|.|TRBV5-1
TGCGCCAGCAGCTTGGTGGGGCTAGGTCTTGAGCAGTTCTTC
CASSLVGLGLEQFF
>.|TRBJ2-1|.|TRBV19
TGTGCCAGTAGTCAGCGGACAGTCTACAATGAGCAGTTCTTC
CASSQRTVYNEQFF
>.|TRBJ2-5|.|TRBV5-6
TGTGCCAGCAGCGAACGCCGTGAGGAGACCCAGTACTTC
CASSERREETQYF
>.|TRBJ1-5|.|TRBV5-5
TGTGCCAGCAGCAACCAGGGGAATAGCAATCAGCCCCAGCATTTT
CASSNQGNSNQPQHF
>.|TRBJ2-3|TRBD1|TRBV6-5
TGTGCCAGCAGTTACTCAGGGGGCGGCGCAGATACGCAGTATTTT
CASSYSGGGADTQYF
>.|TRBJ2-5|.|TRBV6-5
TGTGCCAGCAGTTTTTCGGACGGACAAGAGACCCAGTACTTC
CASSFSDGQETQYF
>.|TRBJ1-3|.|TRBV5-4
TGTGCCAGCAGCCAGACAGGCGTATTCACCTCTGGAAACACCATATATTTT
CASSQTGVFTSGNTIYF
>once|TRBJ2-2|.|TRBV6-6
TGTGCCAGCAGTTACTTCGGCGGGAACACCGGGGAGCTGTTTTTT
CASSYFGGNTGELFF
>.|TRBJ2-7|.|TRBV5-5
TGTGCCAGCAGTCGTTACCTTGCCCGCTCCTACGAGCAGTACTTC
CASSRYLARSYEQYF
>.|TRBJ2-2|TRBD2|TRBV10-3
TGTGCCATCAGTGGACTAGCGGGGACCGGGGAGCTGTTTTTT
CAISGLAGTGELFF
>.|TRBJ1-2|TRBD1|TRBV18
TGTGCCAGCTCGGAGGGACAGGGGAGGGACTATGGCTACACCTTC
CASSEGQGRDYGYTF
>.|TRBJ2-3|TRBD1|TRBV18
TGTGCCAGCTCAATAGCCAGGGGGAGCACAGATACGCAGTATTTT
CASSIARGSTDTQYF
>.|TRBJ2-2|TRBD1|TRBV2
TGTGCCAGCGCCGGACAGGGGTCCACCGGGGAGCTGTTTTTT
CASAGQGSTGELFF
>.|TRBJ2-1|TRBD1|TRBV2
TGTGCCAGTCGACCGGGACAGGGATACAATGAGCAGTTCTTC
CASRPGQGYNEQFF
>.|TRBJ2-2|.|TRBV7-3
TGTGCCAGCAGCCGGAATGAGCGAGCCCTCCCCGGGGAGCTGTTTTTT
CASSRNERALPGELFF
>.|TRBJ1-2|.|TRBV10-3
TGTGCCATCAGTGAGTCTGAGGGCGGTGGGGGAAATGGCTACACCTTC
CAISESEGGGGNGYTF
>few|TRBJ1-6|.|TRBV30
TGTGCCTGGGACACAAGGAGCTCCTATAATTCACCCCTCCACTTT
CAWDTRSSYNSPLHF
>.|TRBJ1-4|.|TRBV4-2
TGTGCCAGCAGCCAAGACCCCGGGACGGACGAAAAACTGTTTTTT
CASSQDPGTDEKLFF
>.|TRBJ2-2|TRBD2|TRBV5-1
TGCGCCAGCAGCTTGGCGGGGGGGCACACCGGGGAGCTGTTTTTT
CASSLAGGHTGELFF
>.|TRBJ1-2|.|TRBV5-1
TGCGCCAGCAGCTTGGTTTCGGGCAGGGCGGGGTATGGCTACACCTTC
CASSLVSGRAGYGYTF
>.|TRBJ1-1|.|TRBV14
TGTGCCAGCAGCCAGCAGGGCTTGAACACTGAAGCTTTCTTT
CASSQQGLNTEAFF
>.|TRBJ1-5|TRBD1|TRBV19
TGTGCCAGTAGTATCCCGGGACAGGGCAATCAGCCCCAGCATTTT
CASSIPGQGNQPQHF
>.|TRBJ1-5|TRBD1|TRBV19
TGTGCCAGTAGTGTCAACTCCGGGACAGGGTACAATCAGCCCCAGCATTTT
CASSVNSGTGYNQPQHF